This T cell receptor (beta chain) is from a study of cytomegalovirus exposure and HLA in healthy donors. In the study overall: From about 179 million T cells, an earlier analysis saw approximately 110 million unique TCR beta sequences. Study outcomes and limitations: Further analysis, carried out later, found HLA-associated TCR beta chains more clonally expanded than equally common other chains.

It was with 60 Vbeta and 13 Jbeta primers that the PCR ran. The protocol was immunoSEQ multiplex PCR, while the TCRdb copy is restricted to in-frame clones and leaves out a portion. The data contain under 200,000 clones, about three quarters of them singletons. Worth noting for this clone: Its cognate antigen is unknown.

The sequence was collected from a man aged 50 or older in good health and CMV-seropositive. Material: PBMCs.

CDR3 residues: CASSERGRPQHF. The CDR3 DNA follows: TGTGCCAGCAGTGAAAGGGGGCGTCCCCAGCATTTT. The chain is built from TRBV2 and TRBJ1-5; TRBD1 aligns across 7 bases. This CDR3 has 12 amino acids. Germline V gene sequence: CDR1 SNHLY, CDR2 FYNNEI. V shed 2 bases and J 10 bases; nucleotides not matched to a gene: 2.